This TCR beta chain emerged from a study of T cell repertoires in ileal Crohn's disease. Study-level background: About half received postoperative treatment, about ten with thiopurines and 15 to 20 anti-TNF. Whole-study results and caveats: Active smokers at surgery had more clonal expansions than non-smokers. Endoscopic recurrence occurred in every patient whose clonality exceeded 26.8%.

The data were produced by immunoSEQ multiplex PCR, yet TCRdb's version contains in-frame clones alone and is incomplete. The data hold around 11,000 clones, with roughly 76% observed a single time. CDR1 is SGHTS and CDR2 is YDEGEE in the germline V gene. Unmatched junction bases numbered 1, after V lost 0 bases and J lost 8 bases. The CDR3 loop spans 12 amino acids. Included were adult ileal or ileocolonic Crohn's patients indicated for ileocolonic resection. Turning to this clone: No antigen is known for it.

The gene calls are TRBV5-8 and TRBJ1-2; 7 bases are shared with TRBD1. Source material: ileal tissue. The sequence was collected from an adult with Crohn's disease. CDR3 amino acids: CASSLVQGGYTF. The DNA for the CDR3 is TGTGCCAGCAGCTTGGTACAGGGGGGCTACACCTTC.